This T cell receptor beta chain was found in a study of identical twins. Study outcomes and limitations: Excess sharing by twins proved weaker in beta out-of-frame sequences.

The CDR3 runs to 15 residues. After removal of 2 bases from V and 9 bases from J, the junction contained 8 bases not matched to a gene. Germline V CDR1 and CDR2: KGHDR, SFDVKD. TCRdb used MiXCR to reprocess the 5' RACE reads, holding one entry per CDR3 protein. The sample has roughly 770,000 distinct CDR3 sequences, 15% to 20% seen once; the top ten hold roughly 13%. Notes on this clonotype: Antigen specificity is unknown.

The same sample was also studied in work on T cells expressing NK-cell markers.

V and J are TRBV24-1 and TRBJ2-1; TRBD2 agrees at 8 bases. The origin of this receptor is a woman aged 18-29 years in good health. The source material was PBMCs. CDR3 DNA: TGTGCCACCAGTGATTCGAGTAGCGGGAAGGCTGAGCAGTTCTTC. Translation gives CATSDSSSGKAEQFF.